The rows below give T cell receptor beta chains drawn from one sample of a study of brain T cells in children with intractable seizures. The method was immunoSEQ multiplex PCR; TCRdb's version includes in-frame clones alone and lacks a portion of them. The table lists under 150,000 clones, under 95% of them singletons. The material sequenced was peripheral blood, taken at surgery. These receptors were taken from a boy under two years old with hemimegalencephaly and intractable seizures. CDR3s include the opening cysteine and the closing phenylalanine or tryptophan. A D gene is named only where the DNA matches it firmly. Expanded clones get a size class; other rows say once, few or many, or leave the size out.

clone size,V gene,J gene,D gene,CDR3 protein,CDR3 DNA
once,TRBV20-1,TRBJ2-7,-,CSASGGGYEQYF,TGCAGTGCTAGTGGGGGCGGCTACGAGCAGTACTTC
once,TRBV30,TRBJ1-6,-,CAWKRVSYNSPLHF,TGTGCCTGGAAGCGTGTCTCCTATAATTCACCCCTCCACTTT
-,TRBV11-2,TRBJ2-7,TRBD1,CASSLVPTGHRRYEQYF,TGTGCCAGCAGCTTAGTCCCGACAGGGCATAGACGTTACGAGCAGTACTTC
-,TRBV7-9,TRBJ1-2,-,CASSSDLLNYGYTF,TGTGCCAGCAGCTCGGACCTACTTAACTATGGCTACACCTTC
-,TRBV6-5,TRBJ1-1,-,CASSYSMGNTEAFF,TGTGCCAGCAGTTACTCGATGGGGAACACTGAAGCTTTCTTT
-,TRBV19,TRBJ2-1,-,CASSIGPTFGYNEQFF,TGTGCCAGTAGTATAGGACCAACCTTCGGCTACAATGAGCAGTTCTTC
once,TRBV18,TRBJ2-5,-,CASSPRQSKEETQYF,TGTGCCAGCTCACCAAGGCAGTCAAAAGAAGAGACCCAGTACTTC
-,TRBV6-1,TRBJ2-5,TRBD2,CASSESWTSGDQETQYF,TGTGCCAGCAGTGAAAGTTGGACTAGCGGAGACCAAGAGACCCAGTACTTC
-,TRBV6-2/TRBV6-3,TRBJ1-5,TRBD1,CASSHGQGVWGNQPQHF,TGTGCCAGCAGTCACGGACAGGGGGTTTGGGGCAATCAGCCCCAGCATTTT
-,TRBV18,TRBJ2-7,-,CASSPPRGLYEQYF,TGTGCCAGCTCACCACCACGGGGGCTGTACGAGCAGTACTTC
-,TRBV28,TRBJ2-3,-,CASSWDGPDTQYF,TGTGCCAGCAGTTGGGACGGACCGGATACGCAGTATTTT
-,TRBV28,TRBJ2-1,TRBD2,CASSWGTSGRAPYWNEQFF,TGTGCCAGCAGTTGGGGGACTAGCGGGAGGGCGCCATACTGGAATGAGCAGTTCTTC
once,TRBV12-3/TRBV12-4,TRBJ2-1,TRBD2,CASRPGLAGEQFF,TGTGCCAGCAGACCTGGACTAGCGGGGGAGCAGTTCTTC
-,TRBV27,TRBJ2-3,-,CASRMGVTDTQYF,TGTGCCAGCAGGATGGGCGTCACAGATACGCAGTATTTT
-,TRBV5-6,TRBJ2-7,-,CASSLGPGLPLTYEQYF,TGTGCCAGCAGCTTGGGCCCAGGCCTACCTCTGACCTACGAGCAGTACTTC
-,TRBV4-1,TRBJ1-6,TRBD1,CASSLRGQGEPLHF,TGCGCCAGCAGCCTCCGGGGACAGGGTGAACCCCTCCACTTT
-,TRBV10-3,TRBJ2-3,-,CAISDPELLSTDTQYF,TGTGCCATCAGCGATCCGGAGCTCCTGTCCACAGATACGCAGTATTTT
-,TRBV29-1,TRBJ1-1,-,CSVYPVQGTNTEAFF,TGCAGCGTTTATCCGGTGCAGGGGACCAACACTGAAGCTTTCTTT
-,TRBV15,TRBJ2-5,TRBD1,CATSSGQGQETQYF,TGTGCCACCAGCAGCGGACAGGGGCAAGAGACCCAGTACTTC
-,TRBV10-2,TRBJ1-5,-,CASSDKIPVGPQHF,TGCGCCAGCAGTGATAAGATCCCGGTGGGGCCCCAGCATTTT
-,TRBV5-6,TRBJ2-7,TRBD1,CASSSPGTGPNF,TGTGCCAGCAGCTCCCCCGGGACAGGGCCCAACTTC
-,TRBV28,TRBJ2-3,-,CASSFYLDTDTQYF,TGTGCCAGCAGTTTTTACCTGGACACAGATACGCAGTATTTT
-,TRBV15,TRBJ2-4,TRBD2,CATSRGPVGREGAKNIQYF,TGTGCCACCAGCAGGGGGCCGGTGGGGCGGGAGGGGGCCAAAAACATTCAGTACTTC
-,TRBV15,TRBJ2-7,TRBD2,CATSRVPGGNYEQYF,TGTGCCACCAGCAGAGTCCCGGGAGGGAATTACGAGCAGTACTTC
-,TRBV19,TRBJ1-1,-,CASSVTGREAFF,TGTGCCAGTAGTGTTACGGGACGGGAAGCTTTCTTT
-,TRBV9,TRBJ2-7,-,CASSVDVDAYTYEQYF,TGTGCCAGCAGCGTAGATGTCGACGCTTACACCTACGAGCAGTACTTC
-,TRBV19,TRBJ1-1,-,CASRGLNTEAFF,TGTGCCAGTAGGGGTTTGAACACTGAAGCTTTCTTT
-,TRBV15,TRBJ2-7,-,CATSRDRVGEQYF,TGTGCCACCAGCAGAGATCGGGTGGGCGAGCAGTACTTC
-,TRBV5-8,TRBJ1-2,-,CASSWEWGLEYGYTF,TGTGCCAGCAGCTGGGAATGGGGCTTAGAATATGGCTACACCTTC
-,TRBV27,TRBJ1-2,-,CASSLGGHPPYGYTF,TGTGCCAGCAGTTTAGGGGGGCATCCTCCCTATGGCTACACCTTC
-,TRBV13,TRBJ2-1,TRBD2,CASSFSGSSYNEQFF,TGTGCCAGCAGCTTTAGCGGGAGCTCCTACAATGAGCAGTTCTTC